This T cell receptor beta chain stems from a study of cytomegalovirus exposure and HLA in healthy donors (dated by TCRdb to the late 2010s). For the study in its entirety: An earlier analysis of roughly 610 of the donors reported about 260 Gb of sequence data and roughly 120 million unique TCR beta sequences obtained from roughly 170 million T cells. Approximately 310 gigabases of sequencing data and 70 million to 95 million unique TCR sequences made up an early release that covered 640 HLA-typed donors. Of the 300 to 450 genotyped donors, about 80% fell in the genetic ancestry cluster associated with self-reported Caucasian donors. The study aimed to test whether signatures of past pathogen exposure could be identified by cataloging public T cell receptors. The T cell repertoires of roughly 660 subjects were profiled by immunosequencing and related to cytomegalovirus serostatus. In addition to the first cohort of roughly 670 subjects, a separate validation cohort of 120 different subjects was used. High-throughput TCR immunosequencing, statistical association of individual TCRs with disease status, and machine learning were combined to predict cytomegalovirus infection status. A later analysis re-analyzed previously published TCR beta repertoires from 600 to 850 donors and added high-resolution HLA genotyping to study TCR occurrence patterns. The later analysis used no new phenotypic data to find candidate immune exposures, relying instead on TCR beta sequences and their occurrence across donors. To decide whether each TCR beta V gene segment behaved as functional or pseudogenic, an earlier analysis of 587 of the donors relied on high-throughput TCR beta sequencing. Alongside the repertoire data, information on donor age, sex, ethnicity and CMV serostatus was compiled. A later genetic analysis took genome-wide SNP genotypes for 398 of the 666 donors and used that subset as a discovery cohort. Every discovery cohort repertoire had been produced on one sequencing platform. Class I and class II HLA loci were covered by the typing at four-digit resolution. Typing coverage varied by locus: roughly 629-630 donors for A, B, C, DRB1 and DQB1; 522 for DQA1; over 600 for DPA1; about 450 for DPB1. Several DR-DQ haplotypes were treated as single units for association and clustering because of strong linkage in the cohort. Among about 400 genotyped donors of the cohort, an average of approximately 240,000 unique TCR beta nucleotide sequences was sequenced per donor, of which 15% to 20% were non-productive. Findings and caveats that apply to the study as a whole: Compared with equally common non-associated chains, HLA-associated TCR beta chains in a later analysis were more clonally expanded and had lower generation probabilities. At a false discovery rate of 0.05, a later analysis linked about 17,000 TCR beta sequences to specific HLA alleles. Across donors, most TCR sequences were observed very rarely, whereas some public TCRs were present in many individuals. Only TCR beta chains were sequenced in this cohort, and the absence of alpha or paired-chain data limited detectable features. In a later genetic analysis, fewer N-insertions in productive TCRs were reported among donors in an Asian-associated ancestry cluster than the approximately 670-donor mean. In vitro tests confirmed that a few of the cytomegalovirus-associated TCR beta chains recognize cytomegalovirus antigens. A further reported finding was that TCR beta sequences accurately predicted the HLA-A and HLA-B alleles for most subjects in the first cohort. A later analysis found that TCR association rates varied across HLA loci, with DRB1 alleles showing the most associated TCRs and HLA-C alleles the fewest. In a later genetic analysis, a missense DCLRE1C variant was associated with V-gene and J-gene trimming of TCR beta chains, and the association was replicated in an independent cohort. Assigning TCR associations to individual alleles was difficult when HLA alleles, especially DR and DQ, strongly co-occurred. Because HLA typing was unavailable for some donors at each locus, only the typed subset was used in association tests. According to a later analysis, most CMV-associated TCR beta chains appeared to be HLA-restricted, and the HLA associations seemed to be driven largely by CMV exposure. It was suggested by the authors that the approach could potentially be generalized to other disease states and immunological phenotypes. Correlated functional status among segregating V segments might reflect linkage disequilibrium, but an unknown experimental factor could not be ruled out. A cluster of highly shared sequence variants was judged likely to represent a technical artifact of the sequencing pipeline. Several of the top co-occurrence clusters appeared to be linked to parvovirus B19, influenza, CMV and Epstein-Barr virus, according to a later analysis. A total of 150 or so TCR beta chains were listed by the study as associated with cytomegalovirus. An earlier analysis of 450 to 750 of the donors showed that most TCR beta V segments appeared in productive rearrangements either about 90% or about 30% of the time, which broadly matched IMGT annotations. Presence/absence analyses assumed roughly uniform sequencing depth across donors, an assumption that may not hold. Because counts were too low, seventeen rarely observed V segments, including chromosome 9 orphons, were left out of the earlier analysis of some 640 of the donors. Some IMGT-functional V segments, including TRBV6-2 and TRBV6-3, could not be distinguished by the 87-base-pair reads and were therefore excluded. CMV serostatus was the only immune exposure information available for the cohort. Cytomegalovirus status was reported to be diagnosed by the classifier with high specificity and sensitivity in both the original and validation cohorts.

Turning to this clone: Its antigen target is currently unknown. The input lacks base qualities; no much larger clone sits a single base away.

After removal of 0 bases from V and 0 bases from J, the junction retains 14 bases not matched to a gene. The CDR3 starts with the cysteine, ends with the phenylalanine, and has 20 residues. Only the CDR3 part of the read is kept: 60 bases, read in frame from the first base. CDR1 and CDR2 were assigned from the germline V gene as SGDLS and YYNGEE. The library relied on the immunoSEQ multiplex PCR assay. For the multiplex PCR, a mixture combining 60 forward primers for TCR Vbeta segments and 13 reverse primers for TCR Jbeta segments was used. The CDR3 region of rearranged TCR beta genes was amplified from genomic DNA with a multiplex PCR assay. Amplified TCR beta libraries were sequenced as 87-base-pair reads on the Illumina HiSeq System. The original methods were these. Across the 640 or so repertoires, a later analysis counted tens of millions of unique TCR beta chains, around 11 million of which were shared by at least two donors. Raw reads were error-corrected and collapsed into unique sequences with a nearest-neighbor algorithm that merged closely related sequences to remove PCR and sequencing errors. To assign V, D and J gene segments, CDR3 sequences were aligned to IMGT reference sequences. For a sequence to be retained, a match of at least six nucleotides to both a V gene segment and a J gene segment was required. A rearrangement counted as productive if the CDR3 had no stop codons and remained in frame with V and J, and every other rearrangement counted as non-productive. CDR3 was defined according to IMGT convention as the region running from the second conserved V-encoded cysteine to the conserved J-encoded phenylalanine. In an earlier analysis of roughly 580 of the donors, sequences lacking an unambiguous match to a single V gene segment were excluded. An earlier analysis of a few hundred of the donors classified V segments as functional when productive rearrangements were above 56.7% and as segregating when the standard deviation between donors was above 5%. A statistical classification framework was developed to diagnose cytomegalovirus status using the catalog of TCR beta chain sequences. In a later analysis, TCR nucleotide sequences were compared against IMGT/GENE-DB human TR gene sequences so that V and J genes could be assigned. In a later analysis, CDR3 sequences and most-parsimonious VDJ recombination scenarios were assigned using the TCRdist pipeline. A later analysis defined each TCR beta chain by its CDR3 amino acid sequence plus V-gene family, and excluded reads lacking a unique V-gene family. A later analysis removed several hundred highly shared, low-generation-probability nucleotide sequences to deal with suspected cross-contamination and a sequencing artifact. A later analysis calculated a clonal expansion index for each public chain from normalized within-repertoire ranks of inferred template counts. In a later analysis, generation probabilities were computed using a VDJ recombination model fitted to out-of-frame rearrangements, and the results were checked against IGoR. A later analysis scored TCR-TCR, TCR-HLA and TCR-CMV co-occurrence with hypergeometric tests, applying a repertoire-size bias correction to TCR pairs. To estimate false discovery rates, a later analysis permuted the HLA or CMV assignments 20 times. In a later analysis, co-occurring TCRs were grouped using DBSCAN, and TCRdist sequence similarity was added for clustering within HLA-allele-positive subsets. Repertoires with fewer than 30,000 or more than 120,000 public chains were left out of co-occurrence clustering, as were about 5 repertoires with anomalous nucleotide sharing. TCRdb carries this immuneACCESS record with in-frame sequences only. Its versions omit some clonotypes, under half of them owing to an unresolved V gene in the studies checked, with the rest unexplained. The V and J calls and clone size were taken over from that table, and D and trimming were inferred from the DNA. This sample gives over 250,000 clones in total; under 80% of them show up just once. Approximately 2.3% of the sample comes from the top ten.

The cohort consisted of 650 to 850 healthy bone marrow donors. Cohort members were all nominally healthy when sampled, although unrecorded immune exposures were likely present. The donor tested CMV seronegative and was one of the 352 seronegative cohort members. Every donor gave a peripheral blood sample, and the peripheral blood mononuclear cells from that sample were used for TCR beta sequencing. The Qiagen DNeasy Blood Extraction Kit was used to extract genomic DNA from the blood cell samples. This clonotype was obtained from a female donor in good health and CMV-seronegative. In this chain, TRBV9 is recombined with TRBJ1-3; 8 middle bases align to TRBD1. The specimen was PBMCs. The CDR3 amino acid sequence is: CASSVAMGFSDRGSGNTIYF. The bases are TGTGCCAGCAGCGTAGCCATGGGATTTTCAGACAGGGGCTCTGGAAACACCATATATTTT. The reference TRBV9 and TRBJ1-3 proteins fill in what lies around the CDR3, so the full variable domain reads DSGVTQTPKHLITATGQRVTLRCSPRSGDLSVYWYQQSLDQGLQFLIQYYNGEERAKGNILERFSAQQFPDLHSELNLSSLELGDSALYFCASSVAMGFSDRGSGNTIYFGEGSWLTVV.